This entry lists 18 T cell receptor beta chains sequenced from one sample in a study of T cells in localized non-small cell lung cancer. TCRdb's copy holds only in-frame clones and misses some; the assay was immunoSEQ multiplex PCR. In the table there are more than 20,000 clones, approximately 90% of which are singletons. The source was PBMCs, collected before any cancer treatment. These receptor sequences come from a man aged 40 to 70 with stage II squamous cell lung carcinoma.

V gene TRBV4-3 combines with J gene TRBJ1-1; D is perhaps TRBD1 (6 bases). The CDR3 is made up of 14 amino acids. In germline, CDR1 is LGHNA, CDR2 YSLEER. The germline V and J ends were trimmed by 9 bases and 7 bases, with 21 bases remaining between them. In nucleotides, the CDR3 is TGCGCCAGTTCCCGAGGGGGTTTTGGGTTTGAAGCTTTCTTT. This gives the protein CASSRGGFGFEAFF.

V is TRBV6-5 and J is TRBJ1-3; tentative D call: TRBD1 (6 bases). Germline loops: CDR1 MNHEY, CDR2 SVGAGI. This CDR3 is built from 15 residues. Trimming pared 0 bases from V and 4 bases from J, leaving 10 bases between. CDR3 sequence reads: CASSYSGQSGNTIYF. DNA of the CDR3: TGTGCCAGCAGTTACTCTGGACAGTCAGGAAACACCATATATTTT.

The J gene is TRBJ2-3, the V gene TRBV6-4; 9 bases fit TRBD2. This CDR3 region has 15 residues. The germline CDR1 and CDR2 sequences are MRHNA and SNTAGT. Trimming at V came to 6 bases and at J to 0 bases, leaving 4 bases not matched to a gene. CDR3 sequence reads: CASSPTSGSTDTQYF. The CDR3 DNA is TGTGCCAGCAGCCCAACTAGCGGGAGCACAGATACGCAGTATTTT.

The J gene is TRBJ2-1, the V gene TRBV6-5, with 13 bases aligning to TRBD2. Trimming removed 4 bases from V and 7 bases from J; junction bases left unmatched: 7. This CDR3 is built from 16 residues. CDR1 and CDR2 (germline): MNHEY, SVGAGI. The DNA for the CDR3 is TGTGCCAGCAGTTTGACTAGCGGGGGGCCGGGGAATGAGCAGTTCTTC. Amino acids: CASSLTSGGPGNEQFF.

The chain joins TRBV29-1 to TRBJ1-2; TRBD1 might be the D (6 bases). This CDR3 comprises 15 residues. CDR1 and CDR2 (germline): SQVTM, ANQGSEA. V was cut by 0 bases and J by 5 bases, with 16 bases left in between. The CDR3 region is CSVEDPGRGGYGYTF. The CDR3 DNA reads TGCAGCGTTGAAGATCCAGGAAGGGGGGGTTATGGCTACACCTTC.

This clone was found once. CDR3 coding DNA: TGTGCCAGCTCTCTTGGCACGGGAGGGACCGGGGAGCTGTTTTTT. This encodes CASSLGTGGTGELFF. The rearrangement uses TRBV18 and TRBJ2-2; 8 bases agree with TRBD2. CDR1 and CDR2 from the germline V gene are KGHSH and LQKENI. The CDR3 contains 15 residues. V trimming: 6 bases; J trimming: 5 bases; junction bases outside the gene matches: 8.

This CDR3 is CASRSGEKLFF. The CDR3 DNA reads TGTGCCAGCAGAAGCGGTGAAAAACTGTTTTTT. This sequence joins TRBV6-5 and TRBJ1-4; no firm D call. The CDR3 contains 11 residues. The germline gives CDR1 MNHEY, CDR2 SVGAGI. V lost 6 bases and J lost 7, with 6 bases in between.

V usage is TRBV9 and J usage is TRBJ2-5, with 11 positions matching TRBD2. The CDR3 has 16 residues. CDR1 and CDR2 (germline): SGDLS, YYNGEE. Unmatched junction bases numbered 6, after V lost 4 bases and J lost 1 base. This CDR3 reads CASSPVGLAVQETQYF. The CDR3 bases are TGTGCCAGCAGCCCCGTGGGACTAGCGGTCCAAGAGACCCAGTACTTC.

The chain couples TRBV9 to TRBJ2-1; a weak D match, TRBD2 (6 bases). This CDR3 contains 15 residues. The V end was cut by 0 bases, the J end by 8 bases, with 15 bases between. The germline CDR1 and CDR2 sequences are SGDLS and YYNGEE. CDR3 DNA: TGTGCCAGCAGCGTAGGTAGCGGCTACGTCGATGAGCAGTTCTTC. As protein: CASSVGSGYVDEQFF.

The chain combines TRBV7-3 with TRBJ2-2; TRBD2 is a possible D gene (6 bases). V was trimmed by 4 bases and J by 5 bases, leaving 11 bases between them. Germline-derived CDR1 and CDR2 are SGHTA and FQGTGA. CDR3 length equals 14 residues. Here the CDR3 reads CASSSMEGTGELFF. CDR3 DNA: TGTGCCAGCAGCTCCATGGAGGGAACCGGGGAGCTGTTTTTT.

V is TRBV28 and J is TRBJ2-1, with 8 positions matching TRBD2. The CDR3 is 18 residues long. Trimming cost V 2 bases and J 8 bases; bases outside gene matches: 17. The germline V gene encodes CDR1 MDHEN and CDR2 SYDVKM. The CDR3 protein is CASSLTPGEAGVSHEQFF. For the CDR3, the DNA is TGTGCCAGCAGTTTAACCCCGGGAGAAGCGGGAGTTTCCCATGAGCAGTTCTTC.

This sequence joins TRBV6-1 and TRBJ2-3; D perhaps matches TRBD2 (6 bases). CDR1 is MNHNS, CDR2 SASEGT, per germline. V was pared by 2 bases and J by 2 bases, with 11 bases between. This CDR3 is built from 15 residues. The CDR3 here is CASSEWRGHTDTQYF. The CDR3, as DNA: TGTGCCAGCAGTGAATGGCGGGGCCACACAGATACGCAGTATTTT.

V and J are TRBV5-1 and TRBJ2-7, with D perhaps TRBD1 (6 bases). The CDR3 consists of 15 residues. Per germline, CDR1 SGHRS and CDR2 YFSETQ. The ends were cut back, 0 bases at V and 3 bases at J, with 13 bases in the middle. The CDR3 is CASSLAVSGDYEQYF. In DNA, the CDR3 is TGCGCCAGCAGCTTGGCGGTCTCAGGGGACTACGAGCAGTACTTC. The whole variable domain, remainder taken from reference TRBV5-1 and TRBJ2-7, is KAGVTQTPRYLIKTRGQQVTLSCSPISGHRSVSWYQQTPGQGLQFLFEYFSETQRNKGNFPGRFSGRQFSNSRSEMNVSTLELGDSALYLCASSLAVSGDYEQYFGPGTRLTVT.

The chain recombines TRBV11-3 with TRBJ2-3; D not resolved. This CDR3 contains 13 residues. Germline CDR1 reads SGHNT; CDR2 reads YENEEA. The germline V and J ends were trimmed by 3 bases and 4 bases, with 8 bases remaining between them. CDR3 bases: TGTGCCAGCAGCTTTACTTCGGCAGATACGCAGTATTTT. Its translation: CASSFTSADTQYF.

This clone was seen more than once but under ten times. This chain uses TRBV11-2 with TRBJ1-1; a possible D gene is TRBD1 (5 bases). Trimming left V 5 bases short and J 3 bases short, with 25 bases between. Looked up from germline, CDR1 is SGHAT and CDR2 is FQNNGV. The CDR3 is made up of 18 amino acids. DNA for the CDR3: TGTGCCAGCAGCACTACCTGGCCACGGGGGTCTGTGGACACTGAAGCTTTCTTT. Translating it yields CASSTTWPRGSVDTEAFF.

The CDR3 nucleotides are TGTGCCAGCCCCTCCCGGGGTAGCGGCAATCAGCCCCAGCATTTT. It codes for CASPSRGSGNQPQHF. The V and J genes are TRBV28 and TRBJ1-5; D gene ambiguous. Germline V gives CDR1 MDHEN, CDR2 SYDVKM. This CDR3 spans 15 amino acids. V was shortened by 8 bases and J by 2 bases, with 16 bases between the two germline ends. Variable domain in full (rest from reference TRBV28 and TRBJ1-5): DVKVTQSSRYLVKRTGEKVFLECVQDMDHENMFWYRQDPGLGLRLIYFSYDVKMKEKGDIPEGYSVSREKKERFSLILESASTNQTSMYLCASPSRGSGNQPQHFGDGTRLSIL.

This sequence joins TRBV5-1 and TRBJ2-1; D is unresolved. Deletions cut 4 bases from V and 7 bases from J, with 21 bases between. The V gene's germline CDR1 is SGHRS and CDR2 YFSETQ. The CDR3 is 16 amino acids. CDR3 sequence (DNA): TGCGCCAGCAGCAGGACCGGGCTGAGCACTGGGAATGAGCAGTTCTTC. This encodes CASSRTGLSTGNEQFF.

The V gene is TRBV4-1, the J gene TRBJ1-5; D is undetermined. Germline V gene sequence: CDR1 MGHRA, CDR2 YSYEKL. The CDR3 loop spans 14 amino acids. V lost 1 base to trimming and J lost 4 bases, with 8 bases between them. CDR3 amino acids: CASSQGWGNQPQHF. In DNA, the CDR3 is TGCGCCAGCAGCCAAGGATGGGGAAATCAGCCCCAGCATTTT.